A single sample gave rise to the 20 T cell receptor beta chains below, sequenced in a study of blood T cell repertoires in COVID-19. TCRdb's copy holds only in-frame clones and misses some; the assay was immunoSEQ multiplex PCR. The table has roughly 52,000 clones, about 90% seen once. Sequencing used peripheral blood. The receptor source for this set is a human donor in a cohort sampled during active COVID-19.

J is TRBJ2-7 and V is TRBV6-5; the D gene is possibly TRBD1 (5 bases). This CDR3 has 15 residues. Trimming took off 10 bases at V and 2 bases at J, with 21 bases between the two ends. The germline V gene has CDR1 MNHEY and CDR2 SVGAGI. In DNA, the CDR3 is TGTGCCATCATAGCAGCGACAGTCTCGACCTACGAGCAGTACTTC. Translation gives CAIIAATVSTYEQYF.

The chain carries TRBV18 and TRBJ1-1; a weak D match, TRBD1 (5 bases). V was pared by 3 bases and J by 3 bases, with 14 bases between. The CDR3 is 15 amino acids. CDR1 and CDR2 from the germline V gene are KGHSH and LQKENI. The CDR3 DNA reads TGTGCCAGCTCACCTTCGACAGTACCGGACACTGAAGCTTTCTTT. The encoded protein is CASSPSTVPDTEAFF. The full variable domain, in which reference TRBV18 and TRBJ1-1 provide the parts outside the CDR3, is NAGVMQNPRHLVRRRGQEARLRCSPMKGHSHVYWYRQLPEEGLKFMVYLQKENIIDESGMPKERFSAEFPKEGPSILRIQQVVRGDSAAYFCASSPSTVPDTEAFFGQGTRLTVV.

The CDR3 reads CASSLVGETYEQYF. The CDR3, as DNA: TGTGCCAGCAGCTTAGTCGGGGAAACCTACGAGCAGTACTTC. The chain recombines TRBV11-2 with TRBJ2-7, with D perhaps matching TRBD2 (5 bases). Trimming took 1 base from V and 2 from J, leaving 9 bases between them. The germline gives CDR1 SGHAT, CDR2 FQNNGV. The CDR3 spans 14 residues.

In its sample, this clone was seen many times. V usage is TRBV19 and J usage is TRBJ1-5; the D gene is possibly TRBD1 (5 bases). CDR3 length equals 15 residues. The V gene's germline CDR1 is LNHDA and CDR2 SQIVND (reference sequence). Trimming cost V 7 bases and J 5 bases, with 18 bases left between them. CDR3 region: CASTGDSRNYQPQHF. The DNA of the CDR3 is TGTGCCAGTACCGGGGACTCCCGAAATTATCAGCCCCAGCATTTT.

J is TRBJ2-7 and V is TRBV9; 8 nucleotides line up with TRBD1. The CDR3 runs to 14 residues. The V and J ends lost 4 bases and 7 bases, in that order; junction bases with no gene match: 10. Per germline, CDR1 SGDLS and CDR2 YYNGEE. CDR3 sequence reads: CASSPNRGMGEQYF. The CDR3 region has the DNA TGTGCCAGCAGCCCCAACAGGGGGATGGGGGAGCAGTACTTC.

The rearrangement joins TRBV6-5 to TRBJ2-3; perhaps TRBD2 as D (5 bases). V dropped 2 bases and J dropped 6 bases, with 18 bases sitting between them. This CDR3 spans 16 amino acids. CDR1 is MNHEY, CDR2 SVGAGI, per germline. The CDR3 region has the DNA TGTGCCAGCAGTTACCTGAGGCCGACTTCGGGGGATACGCAGTATTTT. This encodes CASSYLRPTSGDTQYF.

The chain carries TRBV7-3 and TRBJ1-2; 8 bases agree with TRBD1. Germline-derived CDR1 and CDR2 are SGHTA and FQGTGA. V gave up 5 bases and J gave up 7 bases; unmatched junction bases: 9. CDR3 length equals 14 residues. The CDR3 spells CASSNNQGASGYTF. The CDR3 DNA reads as TGTGCCAGCAGCAATAATCAGGGGGCGTCTGGCTACACCTTC.

This chain links TRBV27 with TRBJ1-2; tentative D call: TRBD1 (6 bases). The germline V gene has CDR1 MNHEY and CDR2 SMNVEV (reference sequence). The CDR3 runs 17 residues. The germline V and J ends were trimmed by 4 bases and 3 bases, with 21 bases remaining between them. The chain's CDR3 is CASSSRAPVGAYYGYTF. CDR3 sequence (DNA): TGTGCCAGCAGTTCCCGTGCCCCCGTGGGGGCCTACTATGGCTACACCTTC.

The genes are TRBV10-3 and TRBJ2-7; 10 nucleotides match TRBD1. Germline V gene sequence: CDR1 ENHRY, CDR2 SYGVKD. V gave up 4 bases and J gave up 5 bases; unmatched junction bases: 5. The CDR3 has 14 amino acids. CDR3 loop: CAISVVGQGNEQYF. The CDR3 coding sequence is TGTGCCATCAGTGTCGTGGGACAGGGGAACGAGCAGTACTTC.

V gene TRBV25-1 combines with J gene TRBJ2-3; 13 bases align to TRBD2. The CDR3 is 16 residues long. V was pared by 5 bases and J by 2 bases, with 4 bases of the junction left unmatched. Germline CDR1 and CDR2: MGHDK and SYGVNS. The CDR3 sequence is CASSKGLAGPTDTQYF. For the CDR3, the DNA is TGTGCCAGCAGTAAGGGACTAGCGGGACCCACAGATACGCAGTATTTT.

The V call is TRBV14, the J call TRBJ1-5; D possibly corresponds to TRBD1 (5 bases). The V gene's germline CDR1 is SGHDN and CDR2 FVKESK. The length of the CDR3 is 14 residues. V lost 3 bases and J 5 bases, leaving 11 bases between the germline ends. The chain's CDR3 is CASSHGSGDQPQHF. As DNA, the CDR3 is TGTGCCAGCAGCCATGGATCGGGGGATCAGCCCCAGCATTTT.

J is TRBJ2-3 and V is TRBV7-8; D remains ambiguous. Between the trimmed V and J ends, which lost 3 bases and 0 bases, there was a span of 7 bases. The CDR3 totals 14 residues. Germline V gene sequence: CDR1 SGHVS, CDR2 FQNEAQ. CDR3: CASSLRQSTDTQYF. CDR3 sequence (DNA): TGTGCCAGCAGCTTGAGACAAAGCACAGATACGCAGTATTTT.

This clone was detected a few times. The CDR3 loop reads CASSPREAGSSGNTIYF. CDR3 sequence (DNA): TGTGCCAGCAGTCCCCGGGAGGCGGGAAGCTCTGGAAACACCATATATTTT. The chain carries TRBV4-2 and TRBJ1-3; D not certain. V was pared by 6 bases and J by 0 bases, with 18 bases between. This CDR3 contains 17 residues. Looked up from germline, CDR1 is LGHNA and CDR2 is YNFKEQ.

The chain couples TRBV12-3 or TRBV12-4 to TRBJ2-5; no firm D call. The CDR3 consists of 12 residues. V dropped 4 bases and J dropped 5 bases, with 8 bases sitting between them. In DNA form, the CDR3 reads TGTGCCAGCAGTTATACGGGTGAGACCCAGTACTTC. Translating gives CASSYTGETQYF.

This sequence joins TRBV28 and TRBJ2-5, with D unresolved. Germline V gene lookup returns CDR1 MDHEN and CDR2 SYDVKM. The CDR3 consists of 14 residues. V lost 6 bases and J lost 5, with 16 bases in between. Here the CDR3 reads CASSKTSFRETQYF. Written as DNA, the CDR3 is TGTGCCAGCAGCAAGACTTCCTTTCGGGAGACCCAGTACTTC.

The chain has TRBV7-9 and TRBJ1-6; TRBD1 agrees at 10 bases. Losses at the gene ends were 3 bases for V and 8 bases for J; bases not matched to a gene: 4. Germline V gene sequence: CDR1 SEHNR, CDR2 FQNEAQ (reference sequence). The CDR3 covers 15 residues. This chain's CDR3 is CASSFGQGVYSPLHF. The DNA for the CDR3 is TGTGCCAGCAGCTTCGGACAGGGGGTTTATTCACCCCTCCACTTT.

The genes are TRBV11-3 and TRBJ1-5, with 8 bases identical to TRBD1. With V trimmed by 5 bases and J by 4 bases, 16 bases remained unmatched. The length of the CDR3 is 18 residues. CDR1 and CDR2 (germline): SGHNT, YENEEA. CDR3 region: CASSQYAKRDRGNQPQHF. The CDR3 DNA reads as TGTGCCAGCAGCCAGTACGCAAAACGAGACAGGGGAAATCAGCCCCAGCATTTT.

The chain uses TRBV7-2 and TRBJ2-1, with D perhaps TRBD2 (5 bases). Germline V gene data show CDR1 as SGHTA and CDR2 as FQGNSA. V was shortened by 5 bases and J by 10 bases, with 9 bases between the two germline ends. There are 11 residues in the CDR3. The CDR3 bases are TGTGCCAGCAGCCCTAGCTCAGAGCAGTTCTTC. Its protein product is CASSPSSEQFF.

This chain connects TRBV7-2 to TRBJ2-3; the match to TRBD2 covers 9 bases. This CDR3 contains 17 residues. The V and J ends lost 3 bases and 2 bases, in that order; junction bases with no gene match: 9. Germline lookup yields CDR1 SGHTA and CDR2 FQGNSA. CDR3 DNA: TGTGCCAGCAGCTTCCCAGCGGGGGGAACCTACACAGATACGCAGTATTTT. Translated: CASSFPAGGTYTDTQYF.

This chain links TRBV11-2 with TRBJ2-7; D is possibly TRBD2 (5 bases). The CDR3 extends over 12 amino acids. CDR1 is SGHAT, CDR2 FQNNGV, per germline. Trimming took 5 bases from V and 5 from J, leaving 10 bases between them. This CDR3 reads CASSPVGNEQYF. The CDR3 coding sequence is TGTGCCAGCAGCCCCGTCGGGAACGAGCAGTACTTC. Full variable domain (missing parts from reference TRBV11-2 and TRBJ2-7): EAGVAQSPRYKIIEKRQSVAFWCNPISGHATLYWYQQILGQGPKLLIQFQNNGVVDDSQLPKDRFSAERLKGVDSTLKIQPAKLEDSAVYLCASSPVGNEQYFGPGTRLTVT.